This T cell receptor beta chain was observed in a study of T cells in localized non-small cell lung cancer. The CDR3 length is 15 residues. V was trimmed by 4 bases and J by 8 bases, leaving 15 bases between them. Germline loops: CDR1 SGHDN, CDR2 FVKESK. Overall study results and limits: The study detected a median about 50 of the top 100 tumor clones in adjacent lung. There was higher T cell clonality in uninvolved adjacent lung than in tumor, and it was highest there. One tumor region alone was sequenced, and heterogeneity therefore remains possible.

Atypia-free adjacent lung was sampled at least 2 cm beyond the tumor margin. Details on this clone: What it recognizes is unknown.

Generated by immunoSEQ multiplex PCR, the TCRdb table keeps only in-frame clones and is missing some. The sample shows about 1,600 clones, under 35% of them seen only once. The source of this sequence is a female donor aged 60 or older with stage II squamous cell lung carcinoma. Here the sequenced sample was normal lung tissue next to the tumor, taken before any cancer treatment. The chain carries TRBV14 and TRBJ1-6, with unresolved D. The CDR3 coding sequence is TGTGCCAGCAGCCCACTAACAAGGAGGGATTCACCCCTCCACTTT. This gives the protein CASSPLTRRDSPLHF.